Below, 22 T cell receptor beta chains from the same sample are listed, as sequenced in a study of blood T cell repertoires in COVID-19. The table came from immunoSEQ multiplex PCR; TCRdb's copy has only in-frame clones and leaves some out. The data hold about 37,000 clones, with around 87% observed a single time. Sample: peripheral blood. All receptors come from a human donor in a cohort sampled during active COVID-19.

The rearrangement links TRBV6-2 or TRBV6-3 to TRBJ2-3; D is perhaps TRBD1 (6 bases). The CDR3 extends over 16 amino acids. The germline V and J ends were trimmed by 2 bases and 4 bases, with 16 bases remaining between them. In germline, CDR1 is MNHEY, CDR2 SVGEGT. The CDR3 region is CASSYGQQGNPDTQYF. The CDR3 nucleotides are TGTGCCAGCAGTTACGGACAACAGGGAAACCCAGATACGCAGTATTTT.

This sequence joins TRBV7-2 and TRBJ1-3, with 8 bases lining up with TRBD1. This CDR3 is 17 amino acids long. The germline gives CDR1 SGHTA, CDR2 FQGNSA. V lost 5 bases to trimming and J lost 0 bases; unmatched junction nucleotides: 9. CDR3 sequence: CASSADRGLYSGNTIYF. The CDR3 coding sequence is TGTGCCAGCAGCGCCGACAGGGGCCTATACTCTGGAAACACCATATATTTT.

J is TRBJ2-1 and V is TRBV5-1; D possibly corresponds to TRBD2 (5 bases). Germline V gene data show CDR1 as SGHRS and CDR2 as YFSETQ. Between the trimmed V and J ends, which lost 4 bases and 0 bases, there was a span of 11 bases. The CDR3 is 15 amino acids. CDR3 bases: TGCGCCAGCAGCGAGGGCGGGTCCTCCTACAATGAGCAGTTCTTC. This codes for CASSEGGSSYNEQFF.

The J gene is TRBJ2-1, the V gene TRBV19, with D perhaps matching TRBD1 (5 bases). CDR1 is LNHDA and CDR2 is SQIVND in the germline V gene (reference sequence). The CDR3 runs to 15 residues. The V end lost 6 bases, the J end lost 0 bases, and 12 bases lay between the germline ends. The CDR3 coding sequence is TGTGCCAGTAGCATGACAGCTAGCTCCTACAATGAGCAGTTCTTC. Protein: CASSMTASSYNEQFF.

This clone appeared once. The chain is built from TRBV28 and TRBJ2-7; a weak D match, TRBD1 (6 bases). The CDR3 is 14 amino acids. Germline V gene sequence: CDR1 MDHEN, CDR2 SYDVKM. The V gene lost 3 bases and the J gene lost 0 bases, with 9 bases spanning the gap. As DNA, the CDR3 is TGTGCCAGCAGTTTGGGGGACACCTCCTACGAGCAGTACTTC. Translation gives CASSLGDTSYEQYF.

V is TRBV19 and J is TRBJ2-1; 9 nucleotides match TRBD2. The germline V gene encodes CDR1 LNHDA and CDR2 SQIVND (reference sequence). This CDR3 has 15 amino acids. The CDR3 spells CASSGGGAAYNEQFF. The DNA for the CDR3 is TGTGCTTCATCTGGCGGGGGGGCCGCCTACAATGAGCAGTTCTTC.

The chain has TRBV7-2 and TRBJ2-3, with D maybe TRBD2 (6 bases). This CDR3 is 16 amino acids long. From germline, CDR1 is SGHTA and CDR2 FQGNSA. Trimming removed 4 bases at V and 1 base at J, with 15 bases between. The CDR3, as DNA: TGTGCCAGCAGCTGGGCCAGCGGCGGGGGCACAGATACGCAGTATTTT. This gives the protein CASSWASGGGTDTQYF.

The rearrangement uses TRBV6-1 and TRBJ2-7; 9 bases map to TRBD1. The CDR3 loop spans 14 amino acids. V was pared by 1 base and J by 3 bases, with 1 base of the junction left unmatched. Germline V gene data show CDR1 as MNHNS and CDR2 as SASEGT. Written as DNA, the CDR3 is TGTGCCAGCAGTGAAGGGGGACAGGGCTACGAGCAGTACTTC. This encodes CASSEGGQGYEQYF.

This clone was found once. The chain couples TRBV6-6 to TRBJ1-5; 10 bases match TRBD1. The CDR3 is made up of 16 amino acids. The germline gives CDR1 MNHNY, CDR2 SVGAGI (reference sequence). V lost 5 bases, J lost 4 bases, and 8 bases stayed unmatched. This CDR3 reads CASSPRDRGANQPQHF. CDR3 nucleotides: TGTGCCAGCAGTCCCCGGGACAGGGGCGCTAATCAGCCCCAGCATTTT.

This clone turned up a few times. The chain joins TRBV10-3 to TRBJ2-7; D is unclear. The CDR3 has 12 amino acids. Trimming took 0 bases from V and 5 from J, leaving 5 bases between them. Germline V gives CDR1 ENHRY, CDR2 SYGVKD. The CDR3 loop is CAISESRNEQYF. In DNA form, the CDR3 reads TGTGCCATCAGTGAGTCGAGGAACGAGCAGTACTTC.

This clone was observed once. The genes are TRBV5-6 and TRBJ2-7; possible D gene TRBD2, 6 bases. This CDR3 spans 15 amino acids. CDR1 is SGHDT and CDR2 is YYEEEE in the germline V gene. V was trimmed by 2 bases and J by 0 bases, leaving 12 bases between them. CDR3 residues: CASSFGTQSSYEQYF. CDR3 DNA sequence: TGTGCCAGCAGCTTCGGGACTCAGAGCTCCTACGAGCAGTACTTC.

The rearrangement joins TRBV3-1 (or the pseudogene TRBV3-2) to TRBJ2-5; TRBD1 aligns across 8 bases. Germline V gene data show CDR1 as LGHDT and CDR2 as YNNKEL (reference sequence). The CDR3 runs to 15 residues. V dropped 0 bases and J dropped 6; count of bases not matched to a gene: 6. CDR3 sequence (DNA): TGTGCCAGCAGCCAAGATCTTACAGGGGGACAGACCCAGTACTTC. Amino acids: CASSQDLTGGQTQYF.

This clone came up a few times. The chain links TRBV6-5 to TRBJ2-7, with no clear D. CDR1 is MNHEY, CDR2 SVGAGI, per germline. Trimming cost V 0 bases and J 2 bases, with 8 bases left between them. This CDR3 contains 14 residues. CDR3 region: CASSYSGSAYEQYF. Written as DNA, the CDR3 is TGTGCCAGCAGTTACTCAGGCAGCGCCTACGAGCAGTACTTC.

The rearrangement uses TRBV10-3 and TRBJ2-2; tentatively, D is TRBD2 (7 bases). Per the germline V gene, CDR1 is ENHRY and CDR2 is SYGVKD. CDR3 size: 15 residues. V dropped 0 bases and J dropped 7 bases, with 12 bases sitting between them. The DNA for the CDR3 is TGTGCCATCAGTGAGTCTTCGGGGGGCGGCGGGGAGCTGTTTTTT. This gives the protein CAISESSGGGGELFF.

V is TRBV7-2 and J is TRBJ2-7; perhaps TRBD1 as D (5 bases). CDR1 SGHTA and CDR2 FQGNSA come from the germline V gene. The CDR3 loop spans 14 amino acids. The germline V and J ends were trimmed by 5 bases and 0 bases, with 11 bases remaining between them. The CDR3 region is CASSKGQSSYEQYF. For the CDR3, the DNA is TGTGCCAGCAGCAAGGGGCAGAGCTCCTACGAGCAGTACTTC.

V is TRBV7-9 and J is TRBJ2-4; D is perhaps TRBD2 (5 bases). V was shortened by 0 bases and J by 4 bases, with 10 bases between the two germline ends. Germline V gene lookup returns CDR1 SEHNR and CDR2 FQNEAQ (reference sequence). This CDR3 is built from 15 residues. In DNA, the CDR3 is TGTGCCAGCAGCTTAGCCGGGAATCAAAAAAACATTCAGTACTTC. Protein: CASSLAGNQKNIQYF.

V and J are TRBV5-3 and TRBJ2-5; D uncertain. TRBV5-3 is sorted into the ORF group, with uncertain function. Trimming stripped 7 bases from V and 2 bases from J, with 12 bases between. The CDR3 runs 13 residues. The CDR3 DNA is TGTGCCAGATCCGTCGACATTCAAGAGACCCAGTACTTC. It yields the protein CARSVDIQETQYF.

This clone was seen once. The chain has TRBV5-1 and TRBJ2-7; 12 bases align to TRBD2. In germline, CDR1 is SGHRS, CDR2 YFSETQ. The CDR3 is 15 amino acids. Unmatched junction bases numbered 7, after V lost 4 bases and J lost 5 bases. The CDR3 region is CASSPGLAGFDEQYF. In DNA form, the CDR3 reads TGCGCCAGCAGCCCCGGACTAGCGGGGTTTGACGAGCAGTACTTC.

The table lists this clone with a count of one. The chain recombines TRBV7-3 with TRBJ2-5; no firm D call. The CDR3 is 15 residues long. V was trimmed by 4 bases and J by 5 bases, leaving 17 bases between them. Germline values: CDR1 SGHTA, CDR2 FQGTGA. The CDR3 spells CASSSNLGRRETQYF. The CDR3 DNA is TGTGCCAGCAGCTCAAACCTAGGCCGTCGGGAGACCCAGTACTTC. Filled out from reference TRBV7-3 and TRBJ2-5, the complete variable domain reads GAGVSQTPSNKVTEKGKYVELRCDPISGHTALYWYRQSLGQGPEFLIYFQGTGAADDSGLPNDRFFAVRPEGSVSTLKIQRTERGDSAVYLCASSSNLGRRETQYFGPGTRLLVL.

V usage is TRBV7-9 and J usage is TRBJ1-6; 8 bases align to TRBD1. The CDR3 totals 15 residues. CDR1 is SEHNR and CDR2 is FQNEAQ in the germline V gene (reference sequence). Trimming took 1 base from V and 11 from J; bases not matched to a gene: 7. The CDR3 DNA reads as TGTGCCAGCAGCTTAGTCCGGACAGGGACGGCACCCCTCCACTTT. Translated, it gives CASSLVRTGTAPLHF.

The chain recombines TRBV7-9 with TRBJ2-1, with D perhaps TRBD1 (5 bases). Germline V gene data show CDR1 as SEHNR and CDR2 as FQNEAQ (reference sequence). Trimming took off 2 bases at V and 6 bases at J, with 11 bases between the two ends. The CDR3 totals 14 residues. Here the CDR3 DNA reads TGTGCCAGCAGCTTAATCGCAGGGTTCAATGAGCAGTTCTTC. As protein: CASSLIAGFNEQFF.

J is TRBJ1-3 and V is TRBV5-8; 7 bases agree with TRBD1. CDR1 SGHTS and CDR2 YDEGEE come from the germline V gene. The CDR3 has 15 residues. The junction had 9 bases not matched to a gene; V was cut back by 5 bases and J by 4 bases. CDR3 sequence: CASRLTGMGGNTIYF. CDR3 coding DNA: TGTGCCAGCAGACTGACAGGGATGGGCGGAAACACCATATATTTT.